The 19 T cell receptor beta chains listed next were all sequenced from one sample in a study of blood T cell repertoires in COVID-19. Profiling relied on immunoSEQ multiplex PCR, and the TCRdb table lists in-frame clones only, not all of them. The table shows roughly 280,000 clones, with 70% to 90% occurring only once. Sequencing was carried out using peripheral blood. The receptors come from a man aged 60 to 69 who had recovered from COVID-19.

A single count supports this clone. CDR3 sequence (DNA): TGTGCCAGCAGCCCCGGGACAGGGGGCACAGATACGCAGTATTTT. It encodes CASSPGTGGTDTQYF. The chain joins TRBV7-2 to TRBJ2-3, with TRBD1 matching over 10 bases. CDR3 length equals 15 residues. J gave up 1 base and V 5 bases, and 3 bases lay outside the gene matches. Germline CDR1 is SGHTA and CDR2 is FQGNSA.

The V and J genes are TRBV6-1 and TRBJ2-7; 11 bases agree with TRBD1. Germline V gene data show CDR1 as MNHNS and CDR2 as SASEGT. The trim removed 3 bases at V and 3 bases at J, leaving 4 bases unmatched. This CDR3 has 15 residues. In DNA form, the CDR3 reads TGTGCCAGCAGTGACCGGACAGGGGGCTTCTACGAGCAGTACTTC. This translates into CASSDRTGGFYEQYF.

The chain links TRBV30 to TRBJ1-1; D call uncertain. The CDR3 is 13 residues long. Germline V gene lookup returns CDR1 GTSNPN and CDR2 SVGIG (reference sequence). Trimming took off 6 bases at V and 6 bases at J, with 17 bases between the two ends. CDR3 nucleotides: TGTGCCTGCCGGATTCCTCGGGGATCTGAAGCTTTCTTT. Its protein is CACRIPRGSEAFF.

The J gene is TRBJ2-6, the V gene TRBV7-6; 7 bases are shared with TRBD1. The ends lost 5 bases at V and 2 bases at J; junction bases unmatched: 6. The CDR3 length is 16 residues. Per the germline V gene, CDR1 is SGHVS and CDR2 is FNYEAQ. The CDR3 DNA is TGTGCCAGCAGCCCGACAGGGTTAGCTGGGGCCAACGTCCTGACTTTC. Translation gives CASSPTGLAGANVLTF.

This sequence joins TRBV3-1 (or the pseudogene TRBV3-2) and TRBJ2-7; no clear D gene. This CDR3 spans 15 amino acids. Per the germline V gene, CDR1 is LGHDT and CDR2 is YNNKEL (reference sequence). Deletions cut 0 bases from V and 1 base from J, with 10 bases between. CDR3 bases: TGTGCCAGCAGCCAAGATCCTGCGAAATCCTACGAGCAGTACTTC. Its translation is CASSQDPAKSYEQYF.

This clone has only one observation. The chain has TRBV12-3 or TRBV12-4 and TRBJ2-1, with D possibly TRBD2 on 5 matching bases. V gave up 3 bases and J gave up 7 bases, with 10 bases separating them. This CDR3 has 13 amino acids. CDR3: CASSFKTTNEQFF. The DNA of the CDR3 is TGTGCCAGCAGTTTCAAGACTACGAATGAGCAGTTCTTC.

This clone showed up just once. The CDR3 sequence: CASSQDLSGTRETQYF. CDR3 DNA sequence: TGTGCCAGCAGCCAAGACCTTAGCGGGACGCGAGAGACCCAGTACTTC. The V and J genes are TRBV14 and TRBJ2-5; TRBD2 matches 8 bases. The CDR3 has 16 amino acids. Unmatched junction bases numbered 7, after V lost 0 bases and J lost 4 bases. Germline V CDR1 and CDR2: SGHDN, FVKESK.

The CDR3 bases are TGTGCCAGCAGGGACCATATAGCGGGTGCAACCTACGAGCAGTACTTC. As protein: CASRDHIAGATYEQYF. This chain joins TRBV6-6 and TRBJ2-7; TRBD2 matches 7 bases. The germline CDR1 and CDR2 sequences are MNHNY and SVGAGI (reference sequence). The CDR3 covers 16 residues. V was pared by 6 bases and J by 2 bases, with 13 bases of the junction left unmatched.

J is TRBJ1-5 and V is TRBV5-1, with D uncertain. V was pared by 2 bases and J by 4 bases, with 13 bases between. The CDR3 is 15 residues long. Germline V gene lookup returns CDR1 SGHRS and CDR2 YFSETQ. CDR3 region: CASSFEPTGNQPQHF. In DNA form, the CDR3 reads TGCGCCAGCAGCTTCGAGCCTACGGGAAATCAGCCCCAGCATTTT.

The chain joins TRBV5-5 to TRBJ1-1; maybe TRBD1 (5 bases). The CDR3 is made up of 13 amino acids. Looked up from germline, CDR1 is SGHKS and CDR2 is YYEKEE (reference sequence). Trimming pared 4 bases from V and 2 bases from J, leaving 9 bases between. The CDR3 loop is CASSRGYNTEAFF. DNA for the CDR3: TGTGCCAGCAGCCGGGGGTACAACACTGAAGCTTTCTTT.

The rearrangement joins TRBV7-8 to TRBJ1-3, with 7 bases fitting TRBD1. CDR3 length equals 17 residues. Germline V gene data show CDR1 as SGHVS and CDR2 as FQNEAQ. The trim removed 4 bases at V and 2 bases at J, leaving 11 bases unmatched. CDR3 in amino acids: CASSSDRAWRPGNTIYF. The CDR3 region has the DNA TGTGCCAGCAGCTCAGACAGGGCTTGGCGCCCTGGAAACACCATATATTTT.

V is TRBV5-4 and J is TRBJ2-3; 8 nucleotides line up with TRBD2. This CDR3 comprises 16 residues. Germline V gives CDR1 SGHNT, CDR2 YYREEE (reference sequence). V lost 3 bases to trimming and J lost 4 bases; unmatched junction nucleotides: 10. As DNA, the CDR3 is TGTGCCAGCAGCTCCGGGACTAGGGGCCCGGCAGATACGCAGTATTTT. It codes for CASSSGTRGPADTQYF.

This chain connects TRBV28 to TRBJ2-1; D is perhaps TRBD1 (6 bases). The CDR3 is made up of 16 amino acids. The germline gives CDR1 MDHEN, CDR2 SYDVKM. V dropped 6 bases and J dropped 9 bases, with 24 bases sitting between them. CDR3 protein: CASSQVSPGESSEQFF. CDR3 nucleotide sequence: TGTGCCAGCAGCCAAGTCTCGCCAGGGGAATCCAGTGAGCAGTTCTTC.

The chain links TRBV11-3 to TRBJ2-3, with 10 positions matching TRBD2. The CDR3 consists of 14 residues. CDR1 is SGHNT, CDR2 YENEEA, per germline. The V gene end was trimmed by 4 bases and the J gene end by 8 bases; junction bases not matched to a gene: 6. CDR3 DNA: TGTGCCAGCAGCTCGAGACTAGCGGGCGCTACGCAGTATTTT. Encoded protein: CASSSRLAGATQYF.

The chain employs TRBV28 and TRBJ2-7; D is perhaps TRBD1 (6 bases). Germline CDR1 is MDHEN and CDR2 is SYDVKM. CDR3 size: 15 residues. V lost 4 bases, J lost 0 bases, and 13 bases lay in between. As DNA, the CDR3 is TGTGCCAGCAGTTCAACCGGGACAAGCTCCTACGAGCAGTACTTC. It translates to CASSSTGTSSYEQYF.

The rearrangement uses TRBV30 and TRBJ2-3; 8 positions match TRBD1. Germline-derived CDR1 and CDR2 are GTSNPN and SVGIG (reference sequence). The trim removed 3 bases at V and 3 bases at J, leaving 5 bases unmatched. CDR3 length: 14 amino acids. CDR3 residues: CAWSDRGWTDTQYF. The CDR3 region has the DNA TGTGCCTGGAGCGACAGGGGCTGGACAGATACGCAGTATTTT.

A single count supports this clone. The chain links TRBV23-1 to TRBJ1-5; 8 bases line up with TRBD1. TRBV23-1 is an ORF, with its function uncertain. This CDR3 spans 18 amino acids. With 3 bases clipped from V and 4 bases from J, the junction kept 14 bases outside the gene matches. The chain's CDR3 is CASSHYDRGSLGNQPQHF. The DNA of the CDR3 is TGCGCCAGCAGTCACTACGACAGGGGCTCTCTTGGGAATCAGCCCCAGCATTTT.

CDR3 loop: CSASDRGGLMGTEAFF. CDR3 sequence (DNA): TGCAGTGCTAGTGACAGGGGCGGCCTGATGGGAACTGAAGCTTTCTTT. This rearrangement joins TRBV20-1 to TRBJ1-1, with 8 positions matching TRBD1. The CDR3 totals 16 residues. CDR1 DFQATT and CDR2 SNEGSKA come from the germline V gene (reference sequence). With V trimmed by 3 bases and J by 5 bases, 14 bases remained unmatched.

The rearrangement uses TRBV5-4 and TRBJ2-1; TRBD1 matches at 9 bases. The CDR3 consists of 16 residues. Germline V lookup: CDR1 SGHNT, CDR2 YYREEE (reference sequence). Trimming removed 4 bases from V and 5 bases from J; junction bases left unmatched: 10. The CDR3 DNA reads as TGTGCCAGCAGCCGTAACAGGGGGCCGAACGACAATGAGCAGTTCTTC. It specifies CASSRNRGPNDNEQFF.